This is a list of T cell receptor beta chains from one sample in a study of blood T cell repertoires in COVID-19. Data came from immunoSEQ multiplex PCR; TCRdb stores just in-frame clones and leaves some out. Of around 700,000 clones in the sample, 85% to 90% were seen once. The sample was peripheral blood. All receptors come from a woman aged 18-29 years with acute or convalescent COVID-19. The CDR3 runs from the conserved cysteine through the conserved F or W. The D gene is left open where the match is weak. A clone size is listed for some rows: how often the clone was seen (once, few, many), or a class if it is expanded.

j_call v_call d_call clone_size cdr3_aa cdr3_nt
TRBJ1-2 TRBV11-2 . once CASSLGRPLGGYTF TGTGCCAGCAGCTTAGGCAGGCCCCTGGGTGGCTACACCTTC
TRBJ1-2 TRBV2 . . CASTPTGQVVGYTF TGTGCCAGCACCCCCACCGGTCAGGTGGTGGGCTACACCTTC
TRBJ2-2 TRBV12-3/TRBV12-4 . . CASRDMTGELFF TGTGCCAGCAGGGACATGACCGGGGAGCTGTTTTTT
TRBJ1-2 TRBV27 . once CASRKGGTVYGYTF TGTGCCAGCCGCAAGGGGGGGACCGTCTATGGCTACACCTTC
TRBJ1-1 TRBV19 . . CASTQTGGSEAFF TGTGCCAGTACCCAGACAGGCGGGTCTGAAGCTTTCTTT
TRBJ1-5 TRBV7-6 . . CASSLEGHSNQPQHF TGTGCCAGCAGCTTAGAGGGGCACAGCAATCAGCCCCAGCATTTT
TRBJ1-2 TRBV4-1 TRBD1 . CASSPYLDRGGGYTF TGCGCCAGCAGCCCTTACTTGGACAGGGGGGGAGGCTACACCTTC
TRBJ1-5 TRBV2 TRBD1 . CASSGDRLENQPQHF TGTGCCAGCAGTGGGGACAGATTGGAAAATCAGCCCCAGCATTTT
TRBJ2-5 TRBV29-1 TRBD2 . CSVGGQETQYF TGCAGCGTGGGAGGGCAAGAGACCCAGTACTTC
TRBJ2-7 TRBV9 TRBD2 once CASSELAGGQYEQYF TGTGCCAGCAGCGAACTAGCGGGGGGGCAGTACGAGCAGTACTTC
TRBJ1-1 TRBV12-5 . . CASGFRPLGQRQATNTEAFF TGTGCTAGTGGTTTTCGCCCCCTCGGACAGCGCCAGGCGACGAACACTGAAGCTTTCTTT
TRBJ2-5 TRBV29-1 TRBD2 . CSVEPSGSYQETQYF TGCAGCGTTGAACCTAGCGGCTCGTACCAAGAGACCCAGTACTTC
TRBJ1-4 TRBV21-1 . . CASSKGQPIATNEKLFF TGTGCCAGCAGCAAAGGACAGCCAATTGCAACTAATGAAAAACTGTTTTTT
TRBJ1-2 TRBV6-2/TRBV6-3 . . CASSYSRGFHYGYTF TGTGCCAGCAGTTACTCGAGGGGGTTCCACTATGGCTACACCTTC
TRBJ2-1 TRBV4-2 . once CASSQEQDYNEQFF TGTGCCAGCAGCCAAGAACAGGATTACAATGAGCAGTTCTTC
TRBJ1-1 TRBV28 TRBD1 . CASRPKPGQGEAFF TGTGCCAGCAGACCTAAGCCGGGACAGGGTGAAGCTTTCTTT
TRBJ1-2 TRBV27 . . CASRAPDGGHGYTF TGTGCCAGCAGGGCCCCGGACGGAGGCCATGGCTACACCTTC
TRBJ1-6 TRBV11-3 . . CASSYGGNSPLHF TGTGCCAGCAGCTACGGGGGAAATTCACCCCTCCACTTT
TRBJ2-5 TRBV20-1 . . CSARMSETQYF TGCAGTGCTAGGATGAGTGAGACCCAGTACTTC
TRBJ1-2 TRBV12-3/TRBV12-4 . . CASSLGPTLLF TGTGCCAGCAGTTTAGGCCCGACTCTCCTCTTC
TRBJ1-3 TRBV29-1 . . CSVGGPSGNTIYF TGCAGCGTTGGTGGCCCCTCTGGAAACACCATATATTTT
TRBJ1-5 TRBV24-1 . . CATSDFPGQPQHF TGTGCCACCAGTGATTTCCCCGGTCAGCCCCAGCATTTT
TRBJ2-7 TRBV4-3 . . CASSQGFWSEQYF TGCGCCAGCAGCCAAGGGTTTTGGAGCGAGCAGTACTTC
TRBJ1-1 TRBV7-9 . . CASSLASQGPNTEAFF TGTGCCAGCAGCTTAGCTTCTCAGGGCCCGAACACTGAAGCTTTCTTT
TRBJ1-2 TRBV13 . . CASSFQQGSLYGYTF TGTGCCAGCAGCTTTCAACAGGGATCCCTCTATGGCTACACCTTC
TRBJ1-2 TRBV19 TRBD1 . CASRGLRQGTAVQHYGYTF TGTGCCAGTAGGGGGCTACGACAGGGAACCGCAGTTCAACACTATGGCTACACCTTC
TRBJ2-6 TRBV27 . . CASSLSSGGVPSGANVLTF TGTGCCAGCAGTTTATCCTCCGGAGGAGTCCCCTCTGGGGCCAACGTCCTGACTTTC
TRBJ1-1 TRBV6-2/TRBV6-3 . once CASSYSPMNTEAFF TGTGCCAGCAGTTACTCCCCCATGAACACTGAAGCTTTCTTT
TRBJ1-1 TRBV5-6 . . CASSLGQVSEAFF TGTGCCAGCAGCTTGGGACAGGTTTCTGAAGCTTTCTTT
TRBJ1-2 TRBV19 . . CASSIGWWGRDTNYGYTF TGTGCCAGTAGTATTGGATGGTGGGGCCGGGACACTAACTATGGCTACACCTTC
TRBJ2-3 TRBV19 . . CASTLTGRTDTQYF TGTGCCAGTACCTTAACAGGGCGCACAGATACGCAGTATTTT
TRBJ2-7 TRBV15 . . CATSRDAKGEQYF TGTGCCACCAGCAGAGATGCGAAGGGGGAGCAGTACTTC
TRBJ1-2 TRBV9 . . CASSPSGFTNYGYTF TGTGCCAGCAGCCCATCAGGTTTCACTAACTATGGCTACACCTTC
TRBJ1-2 TRBV7-3 . . CASSLVGRADYGYTF TGTGCCAGCAGCTTAGTGGGGAGGGCTGACTATGGCTACACCTTC
TRBJ1-2 TRBV6-5 TRBD1 . CASSYVDRGGYGYTF TGTGCCAGCAGTTACGTGGACAGGGGGGGCTATGGCTACACCTTC
TRBJ1-2 TRBV6-5 . . CASSYSRNDGYTF TGTGCCAGCAGTTACTCGAGGAACGACGGCTACACCTTC
TRBJ2-7 TRBV19 TRBD2 . CASSAPGLAYEQYF TGTGCCAGTAGTGCCCCGGGACTAGCCTACGAGCAGTACTTC
TRBJ2-3 TRBV4-1 TRBD2 . CASSHGSGGTDTQYF TGCGCCAGCAGCCATGGGAGCGGGGGCACAGATACGCAGTATTTT
TRBJ1-5 TRBV19 . . CASSTPTKYSNQPQHF TGTGCCAGTAGTACCCCGACAAAGTATAGCAATCAGCCCCAGCATTTT
TRBJ1-1 TRBV27 . . CASSLWGDMGTEAFF TGTGCCAGCAGTTTATGGGGGGATATGGGAACTGAAGCTTTCTTT
TRBJ1-5 TRBV2 TRBD1 . CASSVDRGNQPQHF TGTGCCAGCAGTGTGGACAGGGGGAATCAGCCCCAGCATTTT
TRBJ2-2 TRBV18 TRBD1 . CASSPPGQGAWDTGELFF TGTGCCAGCTCACCACCGGGACAGGGGGCGTGGGACACCGGGGAGCTGTTTTTT
TRBJ2-1 TRBV10-3 TRBD1 . CAISPGTGSNEQFF TGTGCCATCAGTCCCGGGACAGGATCCAATGAGCAGTTCTTC
TRBJ1-4 TRBV27 TRBD1 . CASSPRDRQKLFF TGTGCCAGCAGTCCCCGGGACAGACAAAAACTGTTTTTT
TRBJ1-6 TRBV3-1/TRBV3-2 . . CASSYRRENSPLHF TGTGCCAGCAGCTACCGACGGGAAAATTCACCCCTCCACTTT
TRBJ1-5 TRBV27 TRBD1 . CASSLYSPDRGRNQPQHF TGTGCCAGCAGTTTATACTCACCCGACAGGGGGCGCAATCAGCCCCAGCATTTT
TRBJ2-5 TRBV5-4 . . CASSLRGSGETQYF TGTGCCAGCAGCTTGAGGGGGTCTGGAGAGACCCAGTACTTC
TRBJ2-7 TRBV30 TRBD2 . CAGSGTTYEQYF TGTGCCGGTAGCGGGACCACCTACGAGCAGTACTTC
TRBJ2-7 TRBV12-5 . . CASGLVPDGTYEQYF TGTGCTAGTGGTTTGGTCCCAGACGGGACCTACGAGCAGTACTTC
TRBJ1-5 TRBV28 . once CASSPDSKQPQHF TGTGCCAGCAGTCCTGACAGCAAACAGCCCCAGCATTTT
TRBJ1-2 TRBV27 . . CASSLSGGLYYGYTF TGTGCCAGCAGTTTATCTGGGGGCCTCTACTATGGCTACACCTTC
TRBJ1-1 TRBV19 TRBD1 few CASSLGQDAFF TGTGCCAGTAGTCTCGGACAGGACGCTTTCTTT
TRBJ2-1 TRBV28 TRBD2 . CASSLWAAGGNNEQFF TGTGCCAGCAGTTTATGGGCAGCGGGGGGAAACAATGAGCAGTTCTTC
TRBJ1-1 TRBV30 . once CAWTERNTEAFF TGTGCCTGGACCGAGAGGAACACTGAAGCTTTCTTT
TRBJ1-1 TRBV12-3/TRBV12-4 . . CASSSRNTEAFF TGTGCCAGCAGTTCCAGGAACACTGAAGCTTTCTTT
TRBJ1-5 TRBV27 . . CASSATGMSQPQHF TGTGCCAGCAGTGCAACAGGGATGTCTCAGCCCCAGCATTTT
TRBJ2-2 TRBV2 TRBD2 . CASSESGGNTGELFF TGTGCCAGCAGTGAGAGCGGGGGGAACACCGGGGAGCTGTTTTTT
TRBJ1-2 TRBV30 . . CAWRPRGGNYGYTF TGTGCCTGGAGGCCTCGGGGGGGGAACTATGGCTACACCTTC
TRBJ1-2 TRBV24-1 . . CATSDPAGTNYGYTF TGTGCCACCAGTGATCCCGCCGGGACAAACTATGGCTACACCTTC